Below are 29 T cell receptor beta chains sequenced from a single sample in a study of shared clonotypes between healthy human individuals. This table comes from immunoSEQ multiplex PCR, and its TCRdb copy is limited to in-frame clones, with some not included. Of about 2.4 million clones detected, approximately 94% appear once; the ten largest clones hold roughly 0.36%. Sample: naive CD4+ T cells from PBMCs. Sample subset: CD45RA+ positively selected. Receptors originate from a man aged 18 to 30 in good health. Some clones in this sample may be carry-over from other donors' samples.

With respect to this clone: Different DNA sequences within this sample yield the same CDR3. The chain recombines TRBV5-1 with TRBJ1-5, with D perhaps matching TRBD1 (6 bases). The V and J ends lost 0 bases and 7 bases respectively, with 8 bases between them. CDR1 is SGHRS and CDR2 is YFSETQ in the germline V gene. There are 13 residues in the CDR3. CDR3 residues: CASSLEGGQPQHF. The CDR3, as DNA: TGCGCCAGCAGCTTGGAGGGGGGGCAGCCCCAGCATTTT.

In the case of this clone: The sample has other DNA sequences that encode this CDR3 too. The chain uses TRBV28 and TRBJ1-1; possible D gene TRBD1, 5 bases. The CDR3 is 15 amino acids. The V gene lost 4 bases and the J gene lost 1 base, with 13 bases spanning the gap. Germline V gives CDR1 MDHEN, CDR2 SYDVKM. As DNA, the CDR3 is TGTGCCAGCAGTTCGGGAGGGCAGGGGAACACTGAAGCTTTCTTT. This translates into CASSSGGQGNTEAFF. The variable domain in full, with the rest retrieved from reference TRBV28 and TRBJ1-1, is DVKVTQSSRYLVKRTGEKVFLECVQDMDHENMFWYRQDPGLGLRLIYFSYDVKMKEKGDIPEGYSVSREKKERFSLILESASTNQTSMYLCASSSGGQGNTEAFFGQGTRLTVV.

This clone has just one count. The chain carries TRBV5-6 and TRBJ2-1, with 7 bases lining up with TRBD2. Trimming removed 0 bases from V and 1 base from J; junction bases left unmatched: 1. Germline assignment: CDR1 SGHDT and CDR2 YYEEEE. The CDR3 spans 15 residues. CDR3 bases: TGTGCCAGCAGCTTGGGCGGGGGATCCTACAATGAGCAGTTCTTC. Its translation: CASSLGGGSYNEQFF.

The CDR3 bases are TGTGCCAGCAGTTTATCGATCGGGACAGCTTACAATGAGCAGTTCTTC. It specifies CASSLSIGTAYNEQFF. This chain connects TRBV27 to TRBJ2-1, with 7 nucleotides matching TRBD1. There are 16 residues in the CDR3. The V segment lost 0 bases and the J segment 4 bases; nucleotides outside the gene matches: 6. The germline V gene has CDR1 MNHEY and CDR2 SMNVEV (reference sequence).

This clone was seen a handful of times. J is TRBJ1-2 and V is TRBV19, with 9 bases identical to TRBD1. Germline CDR1 and CDR2: LNHDA and SQIVND (reference sequence). V lost 6 bases and J lost 7; bases outside the gene matches: 12. This CDR3 region has 15 residues. This CDR3 reads CASREPGQGLSGYTF. The CDR3 DNA reads as TGTGCCAGTAGAGAACCGGGACAGGGCCTATCTGGCTACACCTTC.

The chain joins TRBV4-1 to TRBJ2-7, with 9 bases aligning to TRBD1. V shed 3 bases and J 6 bases; nucleotides not matched to a gene: 9. Germline CDR1 and CDR2: MGHRA and YSYEKL. This CDR3 spans 15 amino acids. CDR3 loop: CASSHDGTGRAEQYF. The CDR3 DNA reads TGCGCCAGCAGCCATGATGGGACAGGGAGGGCCGAGCAGTACTTC.

The chain carries TRBV7-8 and TRBJ2-5; 7 bases line up with TRBD1. The tail of the sequence fits TRBJ2-7 better, so the J call may be wrong. Germline V gene sequence: CDR1 SGHVS, CDR2 FQNEAQ. The CDR3 has 15 residues. The CDR3 sequence is CASSLVRGQSYEQYF. As DNA, the CDR3 is TGTGCCAGCAGCTTAGTCAGGGGACAGAGCTACGAGCAGTACTTC.

This clone was seen once. An end of the junction differs from the germline gene, which may be a read error. V is TRBV7-2 and J is TRBJ1-2; D unclear. CDR1 and CDR2 from the germline V gene are SGHTA and FQGNSA. The CDR3 is made up of 13 amino acids. The CDR3 spells CASSLDWSVSNPF. The CDR3 bases are TGTGCCAGCAGCTTAGATTGGTCCGTGTCTAACCCCTTC.

This clone is a singleton in its sample. This sequence joins TRBV5-1 and TRBJ2-1, with 7 bases fitting TRBD2. The CDR3 extends over 15 amino acids. The V gene's germline CDR1 is SGHRS and CDR2 YFSETQ. V dropped 0 bases and J dropped 6; count of bases not matched to a gene: 6. This CDR3 is CASSLESSGGNEQFF. CDR3 nucleotides: TGCGCCAGCAGCTTGGAGTCCTCGGGGGGCAATGAGCAGTTCTTC.

The rearrangement joins TRBV7-3 to TRBJ2-7; 7 positions agree with TRBD2. The V gene end was trimmed by 5 bases and the J gene end by 4 bases; junction bases not matched to a gene: 11. Germline V gives CDR1 SGHTA, CDR2 FQGTGA. CDR3 length equals 15 residues. The CDR3, as DNA: TGTGCCAGCAGCCAACATCGGGGGGAGCATTACGAGCAGTACTTC. Protein sequence: CASSQHRGEHYEQYF.

Of note for this clone: Other DNA variants within this sample encode the same CDR3. V and J are TRBV29-1 and TRBJ2-5, with TRBD1 as a possible D gene (5 bases). CDR3 length: 13 residues. Germline V gene data show CDR1 as SQVTM and CDR2 as ANQGSEA. V was shortened by 4 bases and J by 5 bases, with 14 bases between the two germline ends. The CDR3 region has the DNA TGCAGCGTTGTCGTGGGTCCAGGGGAGACCCAGTACTTC. This translates into CSVVVGPGETQYF. Supplemented by reference TRBV29-1 and TRBJ2-5, the full variable domain reads SAVISQKPSRDICQRGTSLTIQCQVDSQVTMMFWYRQQPGQSLTLIATANQGSEATYESGFVIDKFPISRPNLTFSTLTVSNMSPEDSSIYLCSVVVGPGETQYFGPGTRLLVL.

The rearrangement links TRBV30 to TRBJ1-2; D ambiguous. The CDR3 has 13 amino acids. Looked up from germline, CDR1 is GTSNPN and CDR2 is SVGIG (reference sequence). The V end lost 1 base, the J end lost 8 bases, and 14 bases lay between the germline ends. In DNA, the CDR3 is TGTGCCTGGAGTGCCCAGCTACCCCTGGGCTACACCTTC. Amino acids: CAWSAQLPLGYTF.

The chain employs TRBV6-1 and TRBJ2-1; 8 nucleotides match TRBD2. Germline loops: CDR1 MNHNS, CDR2 SASEGT. This CDR3 comprises 14 residues. Trimming took 6 bases from V and 4 from J; bases not matched to a gene: 5. CDR3 loop: CASSPIAGYNEQFF. The CDR3 DNA sequence: TGTGCCAGCAGCCCCATAGCGGGGTACAATGAGCAGTTCTTC.

The V gene is TRBV5-4, the J gene TRBJ2-1; 11 positions agree with TRBD2. The CDR3 length is 15 residues. J was trimmed by 8 bases and V by 2 bases; bases with no gene match: 6. Germline V CDR1 and CDR2: SGHNT, YYREEE (reference sequence). CDR3 residues: CASSLLAGVLYEQFF. In DNA, the CDR3 is TGTGCCAGCAGCTTACTAGCGGGAGTCCTCTATGAGCAGTTCTTC.

The gene calls are TRBV4-2 and TRBJ1-1; 7 bases fit TRBD1. CDR3 length: 13 residues. The germline V gene encodes CDR1 LGHNA and CDR2 YNFKEQ. The trim removed 4 bases at V and 5 bases at J, leaving 4 bases unmatched. The CDR3 loop reads CASSLKQGTEAFF. The CDR3 DNA sequence: TGTGCCAGCAGCCTGAAACAGGGGACTGAAGCTTTCTTT.

This sequence joins TRBV11-2 and TRBJ2-1; perhaps TRBD2 as D (6 bases). The CDR3 extends over 14 amino acids. The V end was cut by 5 bases, the J end by 5 bases, with 13 bases between. Germline lookup yields CDR1 SGHAT and CDR2 FQNNGV. CDR3 DNA sequence: TGTGCCAGCAGCCCAACCGGGGGTCACAATGAGCAGTTCTTC. This translates into CASSPTGGHNEQFF.

The rearrangement links TRBV4-1 to TRBJ1-2; 10 bases are a match to TRBD1. The V gene's germline CDR1 is MGHRA and CDR2 YSYEKL. V trimming: 3 bases; J trimming: 2 bases; junction bases outside the gene matches: 6. The CDR3 runs to 16 residues. CDR3 coding DNA: TGCGCCAGCAGCCAGGCGGACAGGGGGATAAACTATGGCTACACCTTC. It specifies CASSQADRGINYGYTF.

This chain links TRBV10-3 with TRBJ1-5; D is undetermined. There are 13 residues in the CDR3. V was pared by 11 bases and J by 7 bases, with 18 bases between. CDR1 and CDR2 (germline): ENHRY, SYGVKD. CDR3 in DNA: TGTGCCTCCCGGACGGTTGAGGGCCAGCCCCAGCATTTT. It translates to CASRTVEGQPQHF.

The chain has TRBV25-1 and TRBJ2-7; 7 bases are a match to TRBD2. CDR3 length: 14 residues. Trimming took 2 bases from V and 2 from J; bases not matched to a gene: 3. Germline V gives CDR1 MGHDK, CDR2 SYGVNS. CDR3 nucleotide sequence: TGTGCCAGCAGTGAAGGCGGGAGAACCTACGAGCAGTACTTC. Amino acids: CASSEGGRTYEQYF.

J is TRBJ2-3 and V is TRBV25-1, with TRBD2 identical over 7 bases. The CDR3 length is 15 residues. Germline values: CDR1 MGHDK, CDR2 SYGVNS. V lost 5 bases to trimming and J lost 4 bases; unmatched junction nucleotides: 9. This CDR3 reads CASSLAGLGPDTQYF. The CDR3 DNA sequence: TGTGCCAGCAGTTTAGCGGGCCTGGGCCCAGATACGCAGTATTTT.

The genes are TRBV6-6 and TRBJ2-7; weak D call: TRBD1 (5 bases). V shed 6 bases and J shed 7 bases, with 25 bases lying between them. This CDR3 is built from 16 residues. Germline CDR1 MNHNY, CDR2 SVGAGI (reference sequence). DNA of the CDR3: TGTGCCAGCAGCGATACCGGACAACTCCTAGTGTCTGAGCAGTACTTC. The encoded protein is CASSDTGQLLVSEQYF.

This clone appeared a few times. The chain employs TRBV5-4 and TRBJ2-2, with D unclear. The germline V gene has CDR1 SGHNT and CDR2 YYREEE (reference sequence). The length of the CDR3 is 14 residues. Deletions cut 3 bases from V and 8 bases from J, with 14 bases between. CDR3 residues: CASSSQQEAGELFF. CDR3 sequence (DNA): TGTGCCAGCAGCTCCCAACAAGAGGCTGGGGAGCTGTTTTTT.

The genes are TRBV10-3 and TRBJ2-1, with 10 bases aligning to TRBD2. The CDR3 totals 15 residues. Looked up from germline, CDR1 is ENHRY and CDR2 is SYGVKD. J lost 3 bases, V lost 3 bases, and 2 bases had no gene match. The CDR3 sequence: CAISELAGFYNEQFF. Written as DNA, the CDR3 is TGTGCCATCAGTGAACTAGCGGGGTTCTACAATGAGCAGTTCTTC.

The chain combines TRBV6-5 with TRBJ1-2, with unresolved D. Trimming shortened V by 8 bases and J by 4 bases, and 17 bases separated the two germline ends. CDR1 is MNHEY, CDR2 SVGAGI, per germline. There are 14 residues in the CDR3. The CDR3, as DNA: TGTGCCAGCTACAAACCGGGGTTCCCCTATGGCTACACCTTC. This translates into CASYKPGFPYGYTF.

The V gene is TRBV28, the J gene TRBJ2-7; D perhaps matches TRBD2 (6 bases). The length of the CDR3 is 16 residues. Looked up from germline, CDR1 is MDHEN and CDR2 is SYDVKM. Trimming left V 7 bases short and J 2 bases short, with 21 bases between. CDR3 region: CASTPGVAGLPYEQYF. Written as DNA, the CDR3 is TGTGCCAGCACCCCCGGTGTGGCGGGACTCCCCTACGAGCAGTACTTC.

Comment on this clone: This CDR3 is missing its conserved last phenylalanine or tryptophan, likely due to a read error. Here the CDR3 reads CASSLREYEQYL. The CDR3 nucleotides read TGTGCCAGCTCACTCCGGGAATACGAGCAGTACCTC. This chain uses TRBV18 with TRBJ2-7, with D perhaps matching TRBD2 (5 bases). Germline V lookup: CDR1 KGHSH, CDR2 LQKENI. This CDR3 is 12 amino acids long. V lost 4 bases and J lost 4, with 8 bases in between.

The chain joins TRBV7-2 to TRBJ1-2, with 10 bases lining up with TRBD1. The ends lost 5 bases at V and 9 bases at J; junction bases unmatched: 6. Germline CDR1 SGHTA, CDR2 FQGNSA. CDR3 length: 13 residues. The chain's CDR3 is CASSRGQGERYTF. CDR3 nucleotides: TGTGCCAGCAGCCGAGGACAGGGGGAACGCTACACCTTC.

Only a few counts were recorded for this clone. This chain connects TRBV2 to TRBJ1-2; TRBD1 aligns across 7 bases. The CDR3 has 16 residues. Trimming cost V 8 bases and J 2 bases; bases outside gene matches: 14. The germline V gene encodes CDR1 SNHLY and CDR2 FYNNEI. CDR3 sequence: CASPPPYRGGNYGYTF. CDR3 nucleotides: TGTGCCAGCCCCCCTCCATACAGGGGAGGGAACTATGGCTACACCTTC.

This clone turned up a few times. This specimen includes other DNA sequences encoding the same CDR3. The chain carries TRBV9 and TRBJ2-5; D gene unclear. V was clipped by 0 bases and J by 5 bases, with 8 bases between them. Germline loops: CDR1 SGDLS, CDR2 YYNGEE. The CDR3 totals 13 residues. CDR3 sequence (DNA): TGTGCCAGCAGCGTAGGGGGTTGGGAGACCCAGTACTTC. Its protein is CASSVGGWETQYF.